This T cell receptor (beta chain) originates from a study of blood T cell repertoires in COVID-19. Study-level information: T cells, B-cell-depleted T cells, or PBMCs provided the cDNA or gDNA that served as material.

The assay was immunoSEQ multiplex PCR, and TCRdb's table has in-frame clones only and misses some. The sample records 150,000 to 200,000 clones, 84% being singletons. V gave up 6 bases and J gave up 5 bases, with 20 bases separating them. CDR3 length equals 15 residues. CDR1 and CDR2 (germline): MNHGY, SAAAGT. This chain joins TRBV6-8 and TRBJ2-7, with a tentative D call TRBD2 (5 bases). The receptor comes from a woman between 50 and 59 years old who had recovered from COVID-19. The source material was PBMCs or T cells enriched from blood (not recorded which). The CDR3 sequence is CASRLREPLGNEQYF. CDR3 coding DNA: TGTGCCAGCAGGCTGAGGGAGCCCCTGGGGAACGAGCAGTACTTC.